The present TCR beta chain was sequenced within a study of OX40 agonist ivuxolimab in advanced cancers. Background on the study: Two cutaneous melanoma patients and one hepatocellular carcinoma patient, three in all, had partial responses. Study outcomes and limitations: Circulating CD4+ and CD8+ T cells showed clonal expansion by week 6 at 0.1 to 3.0 mg/kg.

The CDR3 contains 15 residues. Germline V gives CDR1 SNHLY, CDR2 FYNNEI. Trimming removed 6 bases from V and 2 bases from J; junction bases left unmatched: 6. Sequencing was performed with immunoSEQ multiplex PCR; in TCRdb, only in-frame clones are kept and a portion is missing. This sample has 50,000 to 75,000 clones, with about nine tenths found just once. The sample holds one count of this clone. What it binds is unknown. V usage is TRBV2 and J usage is TRBJ1-5, with TRBD1 matching over 8 bases. This clonotype was sampled from an adult with an advanced solid tumor such as melanoma, head and neck, liver or kidney cancer. The specimen was CD4+ or CD8+ T cells sorted from blood, collected in a trial of the OX40 agonist ivuxolimab. In DNA, the CDR3 is TGTGCCAGCAGAGCCAGGGGACAGGGCAATCAGCCCCAGCATTTT. Amino acids: CASRARGQGNQPQHF.